These 30 T cell receptor beta chains were sequenced from one sample in a study of blood T cell repertoires in COVID-19. Method: immunoSEQ multiplex PCR; TCRdb's copy keeps in-frame clones and lacks some. This table has approximately 250,000 clones, approximately 90% appearing once. Sequencing input: peripheral blood. The receptors shown here come from a man aged 25-40 years who had recovered from COVID-19.

In DNA form, the CDR3 reads TGCGCCAGCAGCCAAGGGCGGGGGTGGACCGGGGAGCTGTTTTTT. Protein product: CASSQGRGWTGELFF. V gene TRBV4-3 combines with J gene TRBJ2-2; 7 bases are a match to TRBD2. V shed 1 base, J shed 5 bases, and the junction held 4 bases outside the gene matches. Germline lookup yields CDR1 LGHNA and CDR2 YSLEER. The CDR3 has 15 amino acids.

The chain combines TRBV9 with TRBJ2-1; no reliable D call. The CDR3 sequence is 14 residues long. From germline, CDR1 is SGDLS and CDR2 YYNGEE. V was trimmed by 4 bases and J by 6 bases, leaving 14 bases between them. This CDR3 reads CASSQAPGTNEQFF. DNA of the CDR3: TGTGCCAGCAGCCAGGCCCCAGGTACCAATGAGCAGTTCTTC.

The V call is TRBV7-9, the J call TRBJ1-1, with D perhaps matching TRBD1 (6 bases). This CDR3 spans 16 amino acids. The V gene's germline CDR1 is SEHNR and CDR2 FQNEAQ (reference sequence). Deletions cut 2 bases from V and 1 base from J, with 14 bases between. The DNA of the CDR3 is TGTGCCAGCAGCTTAACCAGGGGCCTAAGGAACACTGAAGCTTTCTTT. Protein product: CASSLTRGLRNTEAFF.

The V gene is TRBV10-1, the J gene TRBJ2-3, with TRBD1 identical over 7 bases. This CDR3 is built from 16 residues. With 4 bases clipped from V and 2 bases from J, the junction kept 9 bases outside the gene matches. CDR1 is WNHNN, CDR2 SYGVQD, per germline (reference sequence). The CDR3 DNA reads as TGCGCCAGCAGTGCGATACAGGGGTTATTCACAGATACGCAGTATTTT. It encodes CASSAIQGLFTDTQYF.

The rearrangement uses TRBV10-2 and TRBJ2-7; tentative D call: TRBD1 (5 bases). The CDR3 is made up of 13 amino acids. V dropped 10 bases and J dropped 2 bases, with 15 bases sitting between them. The V gene's germline CDR1 is WSHSY and CDR2 SAAADI. CDR3 protein: CATRIRDPYEQYF. The CDR3 nucleotides read TGCGCCACGCGTATCAGGGATCCCTACGAGCAGTACTTC.

This sequence joins TRBV24-1 and TRBJ2-5; 7 bases fit TRBD1. V was clipped by 4 bases and J by 4 bases; unmatched bases: 8. The CDR3 has 15 amino acids. CDR1 and CDR2 from the germline V gene are KGHDR and SFDVKD. The CDR3 region has the DNA TGTGCCACCAGTGACCATACTGGACAGGTAGAGACCCAGTACTTC. Amino acids: CATSDHTGQVETQYF.

The V call is TRBV27, the J call TRBJ2-3; 9 positions match TRBD2. This CDR3 has 15 amino acids. Germline V CDR1 and CDR2: MNHEY, SMNVEV (reference sequence). The V gene end was trimmed by 2 bases and the J gene end by 4 bases; junction bases not matched to a gene: 4. The CDR3 is CASSLAGGPADTQYF. The CDR3 DNA is TGTGCCAGCAGTTTAGCGGGGGGGCCTGCAGATACGCAGTATTTT.

This chain joins TRBV5-4 and TRBJ2-3, with 9 bases identical to TRBD1. The V and J ends lost 4 bases and 3 bases, in that order; junction bases with no gene match: 9. The CDR3 extends over 16 amino acids. Germline loops: CDR1 SGHNT, CDR2 YYREEE (reference sequence). The CDR3 DNA sequence: TGTGCCAGCAGCATAGTACAGGGGGCGAGGACAGATACGCAGTATTTT. Its translation is CASSIVQGARTDTQYF.

CDR3 bases: TGTGCCAGCTCGAAGGACAGGAGTAATTCACCCCTCCACTTT. Protein: CASSKDRSNSPLHF. This chain connects TRBV27 to TRBJ1-6, with 7 positions matching TRBD1. The CDR3 runs 14 residues. In germline, CDR1 is MNHEY, CDR2 SMNVEV (reference sequence). V lost 8 bases to trimming and J lost 6 bases; unmatched junction nucleotides: 7.

In this sample, this clone turned up a few times. The chain has TRBV5-4 and TRBJ2-1, with D possibly TRBD1 on 6 matching bases. The germline V and J ends were trimmed by 6 bases and 10 bases, with 26 bases remaining between them. CDR3 size: 16 residues. Germline CDR1 SGHNT, CDR2 YYREEE (reference sequence). The CDR3 sequence is CASTLGGRGGYTEQFF. CDR3 in DNA: TGTGCCAGCACCCTGGGTGGCAGGGGCGGTTATACGGAGCAGTTCTTC. The complete variable domain, with remaining parts taken from reference TRBV5-4 and TRBJ2-1, reads ETGVTQSPTHLIKTRGQQVTLRCSSQSGHNTVSWYQQALGQGPQFIFQYYREEENGRGNFPPRFSGLQFPNYSSELNVNALELDDSALYLCASTLGGRGGYTEQFFGPGTRLTVL.

This sequence joins TRBV5-1 and TRBJ2-1; 13 nucleotides align to TRBD2. With 2 bases clipped from V and 10 bases from J, the junction kept 6 bases outside the gene matches. The CDR3 contains 15 residues. Germline V gives CDR1 SGHRS, CDR2 YFSETQ. CDR3 region: CASSLLAGGPGEQFF. The DNA of the CDR3 is TGCGCCAGCAGCTTACTAGCGGGGGGGCCAGGGGAGCAGTTCTTC.

The chain joins TRBV18 to TRBJ1-1; tentatively, D is TRBD1 (6 bases). Looked up from germline, CDR1 is KGHSH and CDR2 is LQKENI. V was pared by 1 base and J by 0 bases, with 12 bases between. The CDR3 is 16 residues long. The CDR3 spells CASSPLFQGMNTEAFF. The DNA for the CDR3 is TGTGCCAGCTCACCACTTTTCCAGGGGATGAACACTGAAGCTTTCTTT.

V usage is TRBV6-5 and J usage is TRBJ1-3; 7 bases are a match to TRBD1. V trimming: 10 bases; J trimming: 0 bases; junction bases outside the gene matches: 6. The CDR3 runs 14 residues. The germline V gene has CDR1 MNHEY and CDR2 SVGAGI. DNA for the CDR3: TGTGCCACCCACAGGGGAGGCTCTGGAAACACCATATATTTT. Amino acid sequence: CATHRGGSGNTIYF.

The gene calls are TRBV5-4 and TRBJ2-3, with 9 bases fitting TRBD1. Germline-derived CDR1 and CDR2 are SGHNT and YYREEE (reference sequence). The junction had 9 bases not matched to a gene; V was cut back by 0 bases and J by 7 bases. This CDR3 contains 16 residues. CDR3 region: CASSLALGQGRNTQYF. The CDR3, as DNA: TGTGCCAGCAGCTTGGCATTGGGACAGGGAAGAAATACGCAGTATTTT.

The genes are TRBV27 and TRBJ1-2, with D perhaps TRBD1 (5 bases). Germline V gives CDR1 MNHEY, CDR2 SMNVEV (reference sequence). CDR3 length: 16 residues. Trimming took off 7 bases at V and 4 bases at J, with 22 bases between the two ends. CDR3 loop: CASTQGAPYQLYGYTF. The CDR3 DNA reads as TGTGCCAGCACCCAAGGGGCGCCATACCAGCTCTATGGCTACACCTTC.

V usage is TRBV6-1 and J usage is TRBJ2-1; 7 bases line up with TRBD1. This CDR3 region has 13 residues. CDR1 and CDR2 (germline): MNHNS, SASEGT. After removal of 3 bases from V and 8 bases from J, the junction contained 4 bases not matched to a gene. The CDR3 bases are TGTGCCAGCAGTGAGTTACAGGGGTATGAGCAGTTCTTC. Amino acid sequence: CASSELQGYEQFF.

V gene TRBV10-3 combines with J gene TRBJ2-1, with 8 bases matching TRBD2. The CDR3 consists of 16 residues. Germline V gene lookup returns CDR1 ENHRY and CDR2 SYGVKD. The V segment lost 2 bases and the J segment 2 bases; nucleotides outside the gene matches: 5. CDR3 coding DNA: TGTGCCATCAGTGAGGTCACTAGCGGACCCTACAATGAGCAGTTCTTC. It is translated as CAISEVTSGPYNEQFF.

The rearrangement links TRBV24-1 to TRBJ2-7, with D hard to call. V was cut by 3 bases and J by 7 bases, with 15 bases left in between. This CDR3 region has 14 residues. Germline CDR1 is KGHDR and CDR2 is SFDVKD. CDR3 in DNA: TGTGCCACCAGTGATCCTGGCCCCCCTTGGGAGCAGTACTTC. This codes for CATSDPGPPWEQYF.

The sample holds one count of this clone. This chain connects TRBV5-1 to TRBJ2-2; a weak D match, TRBD2 (5 bases). Germline V lookup: CDR1 SGHRS, CDR2 YFSETQ. Trimming removed 0 bases at V and 3 bases at J, with 12 bases between. The CDR3 is 16 amino acids. The CDR3 loop is CASSLAGMLDTGELFF. In DNA form, the CDR3 reads TGCGCCAGCAGCTTGGCCGGGATGTTGGACACCGGGGAGCTGTTTTTT.

This sequence joins TRBV11-3 and TRBJ2-2, with a weak D call TRBD2 (5 bases). The CDR3 contains 15 residues. Germline V gene sequence: CDR1 SGHNT, CDR2 YENEEA. The V end lost 0 bases, the J end lost 0 bases, and 5 bases lay between the germline ends. CDR3 in amino acids: CASSLDSANTGELFF. CDR3 bases: TGTGCCAGCAGCTTAGATAGCGCGAACACCGGGGAGCTGTTTTTT.

The chain recombines TRBV7-9 with TRBJ2-1, with D tentatively TRBD1 (6 bases). The CDR3 contains 13 residues. The V gene's germline CDR1 is SEHNR and CDR2 FQNEAQ (reference sequence). The V end was cut by 4 bases, the J end by 8 bases, with 12 bases between. CDR3 in amino acids: CASSWTVNDEQFF. DNA of the CDR3: TGTGCCAGCAGCTGGACAGTTAACGATGAGCAGTTCTTC.

The chain uses TRBV2 and TRBJ2-5, with 12 bases lining up with TRBD2. This CDR3 has 17 amino acids. V was pared by 3 bases and J by 2 bases, with 7 bases of the junction left unmatched. Germline values: CDR1 SNHLY, CDR2 FYNNEI. The CDR3: CASSDPGLAGPQETQYF. In DNA form, the CDR3 reads TGTGCCAGCAGTGATCCTGGACTAGCGGGGCCTCAAGAGACCCAGTACTTC.

The chain is built from TRBV24-1 and TRBJ2-5; D gene ambiguous. Trimming pared 4 bases from V and 2 bases from J, leaving 7 bases between. Germline-derived CDR1 and CDR2 are KGHDR and SFDVKD. CDR3 size: 13 residues. CDR3 nucleotide sequence: TGTGCCACCAGTGAAAGCTATCAAGAGACCCAGTACTTC. It encodes CATSESYQETQYF.

The rearrangement joins TRBV1 to TRBJ1-5; TRBD1, as called in the table, went unchecked against the DNA. TRBV1 is described as a pseudogene. The CDR3 is made up of 20 amino acids. The DNA of the CDR3 is TGCACCAGCAGCCAAGTAGATCCGGGACAGGGGCCCTATAGCAATCAGCCCCAGCATTTT. It translates to CTSSQVDPGQGPYSNQPQHF.

The table lists this clone with a few counts. This chain connects TRBV7-9 to TRBJ2-7; 7 bases match TRBD1. The CDR3 consists of 11 residues. The V segment lost 8 bases and the J segment 5 bases; nucleotides outside the gene matches: 3. Germline CDR1 is SEHNR and CDR2 is FQNEAQ (reference sequence). CDR3 in amino acids: CASSTGDEQYF. The CDR3 DNA reads TGTGCCAGCTCAACAGGGGACGAGCAGTACTTC. The full variable domain, rest sourced from reference TRBV7-9 and TRBJ2-7, is DTGVSQNPRHKITKRGQNVTFRCDPISEHNRLYWYRQTLGQGPEFLTYFQNEAQLEKSRLLSDRFSAERPKGSFSTLEIQRTEQGDSAMYLCASSTGDEQYFGPGTRLTVT.

This clone is a singleton in its sample. The rearrangement uses TRBV3-1 (or the pseudogene TRBV3-2) and TRBJ1-4; D remains ambiguous. Germline CDR1 is LGHDT and CDR2 is YNNKEL (reference sequence). The CDR3 extends over 15 amino acids. Deletions cut 2 bases from V and 8 bases from J, with 15 bases between. CDR3 nucleotide sequence: TGTGCCAGCAGCCAACTTCAAAACGTCCGGGAAAAACTGTTTTTT. Protein product: CASSQLQNVREKLFF.

This chain links TRBV28 with TRBJ1-1; 7 nucleotides line up with TRBD1. From germline, CDR1 is MDHEN and CDR2 SYDVKM. The CDR3 has 12 amino acids. V gave up 8 bases and J gave up 11 bases; unmatched junction bases: 11. CDR3 nucleotides: TGTGCCAGCCTGACTCCGGGACAGCGCGCTTTCTTT. This gives the protein CASLTPGQRAFF.

The gene calls are TRBV19 and TRBJ2-7; no firm D call. This CDR3 has 16 residues. The germline V gene has CDR1 LNHDA and CDR2 SQIVND (reference sequence). Trimming cost V 1 base and J 4 bases, with 17 bases left between them. Here the CDR3 reads CASSIARSHRDYEQYF. The CDR3 DNA is TGTGCCAGTAGTATAGCGCGAAGCCACCGCGATTACGAGCAGTACTTC. Variable domain in full (rest from reference TRBV19 and TRBJ2-7): DGGITQSPKYLFRKEGQNVTLSCEQNLNHDAMYWYRQDPGQGLRLIYYSQIVNDFQKGDIAEGYSVSREKKESFPLTVTSAQKNPTAFYLCASSIARSHRDYEQYFGPGTRLTVT.

This clone was detected a few times. The chain is built from TRBV18 and TRBJ1-1; D remains unclear. The CDR3 is 14 residues long. Trimming removed 8 bases from V and 1 base from J, with 14 bases in between. The V gene's germline CDR1 is KGHSH and CDR2 LQKENI. CDR3 region: CASREPLGNTEAFF. The CDR3 nucleotides read TGTGCCAGCCGAGAACCTCTAGGGAACACTGAAGCTTTCTTT.

CDR3 sequence (DNA): TGTGCCAGCAGCCCAGGGACAGGGTGGGGGGATGGCTACACCTTC. It specifies CASSPGTGWGDGYTF. The chain employs TRBV11-2 and TRBJ1-2; 9 nucleotides align to TRBD1. The V gene's germline CDR1 is SGHAT and CDR2 FQNNGV. V dropped 5 bases and J dropped 6; count of bases not matched to a gene: 10. This CDR3 spans 15 amino acids. The variable domain in full, with the rest retrieved from reference TRBV11-2 and TRBJ1-2, is EAGVAQSPRYKIIEKRQSVAFWCNPISGHATLYWYQQILGQGPKLLIQFQNNGVVDDSQLPKDRFSAERLKGVDSTLKIQPAKLEDSAVYLCASSPGTGWGDGYTFGSGTRLTVV.